The rows below give T cell receptor beta chains drawn from one sample of a study of cytomegalovirus exposure and HLA in healthy donors. Measured with immunoSEQ multiplex PCR; TCRdb has only the in-frame clones, and not every one. The table records approximately 160,000 clones, roughly 80% of them present only once. The sequenced sample consisted of PBMCs. The receptor source for this set is a woman between 18 and 30 years old in good health and CMV-seronegative. Both conserved end residues are part of each CDR3. A D gene is named only where the DNA matches it firmly. The size field is filled for only some rows; it gives once, few, many or a size class.

clone_size: -; j_call: TRBJ2-7; cdr3_length: 15; d_call: -; v_call: TRBV18; cdr3_aa: CASSPSGSSPSEQYF; cdr3_nt: TGTGCCAGCTCACCCTCGGGGTCATCCCCGTCCGAGCAGTACTTC
clone_size: -; j_call: TRBJ2-7; cdr3_length: 12; d_call: -; v_call: TRBV28; cdr3_aa: CASSKGPLEQYF; cdr3_nt: TGTGCCAGCAGTAAGGGGCCACTCGAGCAGTACTTC
clone_size: once; j_call: TRBJ2-7; cdr3_length: 15; d_call: -; v_call: TRBV2; cdr3_aa: CASLSLLGPRYEQYF; cdr3_nt: TGTGCCAGCTTATCCCTTCTGGGCCCCCGCTACGAGCAGTACTTC
clone_size: few; j_call: TRBJ1-4; cdr3_length: 13; d_call: -; v_call: TRBV2; cdr3_aa: CASSGGGWEKLFF; cdr3_nt: TGTGCCAGCAGTGGCGGGGGTTGGGAAAAACTGTTTTTT
clone_size: -; j_call: TRBJ2-2; cdr3_length: 14; d_call: -; v_call: TRBV9; cdr3_aa: CASSVYIAAGELFF; cdr3_nt: TGTGCCAGCAGCGTATACATAGCGGCCGGGGAGCTGTTTTTT
clone_size: -; j_call: TRBJ2-7; cdr3_length: 13; d_call: TRBD1; v_call: TRBV2; cdr3_aa: CASRATGLDEQYF; cdr3_nt: TGTGCCAGCAGAGCGACAGGGTTAGATGAGCAGTACTTC
clone_size: -; j_call: TRBJ1-5; cdr3_length: 15; d_call: -; v_call: TRBV18; cdr3_aa: CASSPGETRRQPQHF; cdr3_nt: TGTGCCAGCTCACCAGGGGAAACGCGGAGGCAGCCCCAGCATTTT
clone_size: once; j_call: TRBJ2-7; cdr3_length: 15; d_call: -; v_call: TRBV7-6; cdr3_aa: CASSLGSPQSYEQYF; cdr3_nt: TGTGCCAGCAGCTTAGGTTCTCCCCAGTCCTACGAGCAGTACTTC
clone_size: -; j_call: TRBJ2-1; cdr3_length: 15; d_call: TRBD2; v_call: TRBV29-1; cdr3_aa: CSVAGTSGFWNEQFF; cdr3_nt: TGCAGCGTGGCCGGGACTAGCGGGTTTTGGAATGAGCAGTTCTTC
clone_size: -; j_call: TRBJ1-4; cdr3_length: 11; d_call: -; v_call: TRBV27; cdr3_aa: CASSFDEKLFF; cdr3_nt: TGTGCCAGCAGTTTCGATGAAAAACTGTTTTTT
clone_size: -; j_call: TRBJ1-1; cdr3_length: 15; d_call: TRBD1; v_call: TRBV27; cdr3_aa: CASSLFPGGGTEAFF; cdr3_nt: TGTGCCAGCAGTTTATTTCCAGGGGGTGGAACTGAAGCTTTCTTT
clone_size: -; j_call: TRBJ2-6; cdr3_length: 16; d_call: -; v_call: TRBV4-2; cdr3_aa: CASSQVITSGANVLTF; cdr3_nt: TGTGCCAGCAGCCAAGTAATAACATCTGGGGCCAACGTCCTGACTTTC
clone_size: -; j_call: TRBJ2-7; cdr3_length: 14; d_call: -; v_call: TRBV11-3; cdr3_aa: CASSFEGGAYEQYF; cdr3_nt: TGTGCCAGCAGCTTCGAGGGGGGGGCCTACGAGCAGTACTTC
clone_size: -; j_call: TRBJ2-3; cdr3_length: 16; d_call: -; v_call: TRBV5-6; cdr3_aa: CASSLGTYSSTDTQYF; cdr3_nt: TGTGCCAGCAGCTTGGGCACGTACAGTAGCACAGATACGCAGTATTTT
clone_size: -; j_call: TRBJ2-7; cdr3_length: 13; d_call: -; v_call: TRBV27; cdr3_aa: CASSFGDLYEQYF; cdr3_nt: TGTGCCAGCAGTTTCGGGGATCTGTACGAGCAGTACTTC
clone_size: -; j_call: TRBJ1-1; cdr3_length: 12; d_call: -; v_call: TRBV5-1; cdr3_aa: CASSPGDTEAFF; cdr3_nt: TGCGCCAGCAGCCCCGGGGACACTGAAGCTTTCTTT
clone_size: -; j_call: TRBJ2-3; cdr3_length: 16; d_call: -; v_call: TRBV4-1; cdr3_aa: CASSQVLTGSTDTQYF; cdr3_nt: TGCGCCAGCAGCCAAGTTCTAACCGGGAGCACAGATACGCAGTATTTT
clone_size: -; j_call: TRBJ2-7; cdr3_length: 16; d_call: TRBD2; v_call: TRBV11-2; cdr3_aa: CASSLETSGNPYEQYF; cdr3_nt: TGTGCCAGCAGCTTAGAGACTAGCGGAAATCCCTACGAGCAGTACTTC
clone_size: -; j_call: TRBJ2-7; cdr3_length: 14; d_call: -; v_call: TRBV25-1; cdr3_aa: CASSGPGTSYEQYF; cdr3_nt: TGTGCCAGCAGTGGTCCCGGGACTTCCTACGAGCAGTACTTC
clone_size: -; j_call: TRBJ1-1; cdr3_length: 16; d_call: -; v_call: TRBV11-3; cdr3_aa: CASSPLFSSVPTEAFF; cdr3_nt: TGTGCCAGCAGCCCCCTTTTTTCGTCTGTTCCCACTGAAGCTTTCTTT
clone_size: -; j_call: TRBJ1-1; cdr3_length: 13; d_call: -; v_call: TRBV5-8; cdr3_aa: CASSLGRGAEAFF; cdr3_nt: TGTGCCAGCAGCCTCGGACGGGGAGCTGAAGCTTTCTTT
clone_size: -; j_call: TRBJ2-2; cdr3_length: 16; d_call: TRBD2; v_call: TRBV5-1; cdr3_aa: CASRPRLAANTGELFF; cdr3_nt: TGCGCCAGCAGGCCAAGACTAGCGGCAAACACCGGGGAGCTGTTTTTT
clone_size: -; j_call: TRBJ1-5; cdr3_length: 15; d_call: -; v_call: TRBV19; cdr3_aa: CASSMRQGNNQPQHF; cdr3_nt: TGTGCCAGTAGTATGAGGCAGGGTAATAATCAGCCCCAGCATTTT
clone_size: -; j_call: TRBJ2-7; cdr3_length: 16; d_call: TRBD2; v_call: TRBV4-1; cdr3_aa: CASSQKSGASSYEQYF; cdr3_nt: TGCGCCAGCAGCCAAAAGAGCGGGGCAAGCTCCTACGAGCAGTACTTC
clone_size: -; j_call: TRBJ2-3; cdr3_length: 17; d_call: -; v_call: TRBV7-2; cdr3_aa: CASSLFGSTGVQDTQYF; cdr3_nt: TGTGCCAGCAGCTTATTCGGGTCGACGGGTGTACAAGATACGCAGTATTTT
clone_size: -; j_call: TRBJ2-2; cdr3_length: 15; d_call: -; v_call: TRBV7-2; cdr3_aa: CASSLRQADTGELFF; cdr3_nt: TGTGCCAGCAGCTTACGACAGGCAGACACCGGGGAGCTGTTTTTT
clone_size: -; j_call: TRBJ2-3; cdr3_length: 16; d_call: TRBD2; v_call: TRBV5-4; cdr3_aa: CASSSASGRASDTQYF; cdr3_nt: TGTGCCAGCAGCTCCGCTAGCGGGAGGGCCTCTGATACGCAGTATTTT
clone_size: -; j_call: TRBJ2-7; cdr3_length: 12; d_call: -; v_call: TRBV2; cdr3_aa: CASIRSTYEQYF; cdr3_nt: TGTGCCAGCATTAGGAGTACCTACGAGCAGTACTTC